These 22 T cell receptor beta chains share one sample of origin, sequenced in a study of blood T cell repertoires in COVID-19. Assay: immunoSEQ multiplex PCR; the TCRdb copy retains only in-frame clones and omits some. In the table there are 150,000 to 180,000 clones, approximately 85% of which are singletons. The sequencing input was peripheral blood. Receptors were obtained from a man in his fifties or sixties with COVID-19, enrolled during active disease.

This sequence joins TRBV7-9 and TRBJ1-4; D is ambiguous. Trimming shortened V by 8 bases and J by 5 bases, and 18 bases separated the two germline ends. Germline-derived CDR1 and CDR2 are SEHNR and FQNEAQ (reference sequence). The CDR3 length is 15 residues. The CDR3 DNA reads as TGTGCCAGCCTACGGGGAGGCGCCCGGAATGAAAAACTGTTTTTT. As protein: CASLRGGARNEKLFF.

The chain has TRBV4-2 and TRBJ1-5; 12 bases are a match to TRBD1. Trimming cost V 2 bases and J 9 bases; bases outside gene matches: 14. The CDR3 is made up of 18 amino acids. From germline, CDR1 is LGHNA and CDR2 YNFKEQ. This CDR3 is CASSQKISGTGGGGPQHF. DNA of the CDR3: TGTGCCAGCAGCCAAAAGATCTCCGGGACAGGGGGCGGTGGGCCCCAGCATTTT.

The gene calls are TRBV5-1 and TRBJ2-1; tentative D call: TRBD2 (6 bases). The CDR3 length is 12 residues. Trimming cost V 3 bases and J 7 bases, with 8 bases left between them. Germline loops: CDR1 SGHRS, CDR2 YFSETQ. The DNA for the CDR3 is TGCGCCAGCAGCTGGGGGGTGAATGAGCAGTTCTTC. This encodes CASSWGVNEQFF.

V is TRBV6-1 and J is TRBJ1-1, with D perhaps matching TRBD1 (5 bases). The CDR3 spans 15 residues. V lost 0 bases and J lost 0, with 8 bases in between. Germline loops: CDR1 MNHNS, CDR2 SASEGT. The CDR3 sequence is CASSEADRVNTEAFF. The CDR3 bases are TGTGCCAGCAGTGAAGCCGACAGAGTGAACACTGAAGCTTTCTTT.

The rearrangement uses TRBV7-9 and TRBJ2-7; 9 bases are shared with TRBD1. The junction had 8 bases not matched to a gene; V was cut back by 1 base and J by 4 bases. This CDR3 has 16 residues. Germline V gene data show CDR1 as SEHNR and CDR2 as FQNEAQ (reference sequence). The DNA for the CDR3 is TGTGCCAGCAGCTTAGGTTTGGGACAGGGCTTTTACGAGCAGTACTTC. Amino acid sequence: CASSLGLGQGFYEQYF.

The J gene is TRBJ1-5, the V gene TRBV30; D perhaps matches TRBD1 (5 bases). The germline V gene has CDR1 GTSNPN and CDR2 SVGIG (reference sequence). The CDR3 runs 14 residues. Trimming pared 1 base from V and 4 bases from J, leaving 11 bases between. The CDR3 here is CAWSGQISNQPQHF. The CDR3 DNA is TGTGCCTGGAGTGGACAGATATCTAATCAGCCCCAGCATTTT.

This clone was seen a handful of times. The rearrangement links TRBV5-8 to TRBJ2-2; D is perhaps TRBD1 (7 bases). The length of the CDR3 is 15 residues. V was pared by 4 bases and J by 1 base, with 11 bases between. In germline, CDR1 is SGHTS, CDR2 YDEGEE. Here the CDR3 DNA reads TGTGCCAGCAGCCGACAGGGACTGAACACCGGGGAGCTGTTTTTT. Its protein is CASSRQGLNTGELFF. The full variable domain, rest sourced from reference TRBV5-8 and TRBJ2-2, is EAGVTQSPTHLIKTRGQQATLRCSPISGHTSVYWYQQALGLGLQFLLWYDEGEERNRGNFPPRFSGRQFPNYSSELNVNALELEDSALYLCASSRQGLNTGELFFGEGSRLTVL.

The chain links TRBV5-1 to TRBJ2-5; 14 nucleotides agree with TRBD2. V was pared by 3 bases and J by 5 bases, with 9 bases of the junction left unmatched. The germline CDR1 and CDR2 sequences are SGHRS and YFSETQ. The CDR3 sequence is 17 residues long. This CDR3 reads CASSWGLAGVPGETQYF. CDR3 bases: TGCGCCAGCAGCTGGGGACTAGCGGGAGTCCCGGGGGAGACCCAGTACTTC.

About this clone: An end of the junction does not agree with germline; a read error may underlie this. The chain has TRBV7-6 and TRBJ2-7; D is perhaps TRBD2 (7 bases). The V gene's germline CDR1 is SGHVS and CDR2 FNYEAQ. The CDR3 contains 13 residues. The CDR3 spells CASSLAGRGPMNF. The CDR3 nucleotides are TGTGCCAGCAGCTTAGCTGGGCGGGGGCCCATGAACTTC.

The V call is TRBV6-5, the J call TRBJ1-6, with 8 bases aligning to TRBD1. The CDR3 sequence is 15 residues long. Germline lookup yields CDR1 MNHEY and CDR2 SVGAGI. V shed 6 bases, J shed 5 bases, and the junction held 6 bases outside the gene matches. CDR3 residues: CASRDHRGDNSPLHF. CDR3 nucleotide sequence: TGTGCCAGCAGAGACCACAGGGGGGATAATTCACCCCTCCACTTT.

The V gene is TRBV12-3 or TRBV12-4, the J gene TRBJ1-1; no clear D gene. The CDR3 is 13 residues long. V dropped 3 bases and J dropped 3 bases, with 8 bases sitting between them. The CDR3 sequence: CASSFISDTEAFF. The CDR3 DNA is TGTGCCAGCAGTTTCATCAGTGACACTGAAGCTTTCTTT.

This chain uses TRBV27 with TRBJ1-6, with 11 bases lining up with TRBD1. With 8 bases clipped from V and 10 bases from J, the junction kept 7 bases outside the gene matches. The germline CDR1 and CDR2 sequences are MNHEY and SMNVEV (reference sequence). This CDR3 has 14 residues. The CDR3 nucleotides read TGTGCCAGCGGGACCGGGACAGGGGGGTCACCCCTCCACTTT. Protein sequence: CASGTGTGGSPLHF.

This rearrangement joins TRBV6-1 to TRBJ2-7, with TRBD1 as a possible D gene (6 bases). V was trimmed by 4 bases and J by 3 bases, leaving 25 bases between them. The CDR3 totals 18 residues. Germline lookup yields CDR1 MNHNS and CDR2 SASEGT. CDR3 residues: CASSGLWVLAGVDYEQYF. The CDR3 coding sequence is TGTGCCAGCAGTGGCCTGTGGGTCTTGGCAGGGGTAGACTACGAGCAGTACTTC.

This clone was detected only a few times. The V and J genes are TRBV7-2 and TRBJ1-4; D uncertain. The CDR3 length is 14 residues. Germline V gives CDR1 SGHTA, CDR2 FQGNSA. V was cut by 1 base and J by 8 bases, with 11 bases left in between. CDR3: CASSLGGNDEKLFF. CDR3 DNA sequence: TGTGCCAGCAGCTTAGGAGGGAATGACGAAAAACTGTTTTTT.

This rearrangement joins TRBV7-2 to TRBJ2-7; the match to TRBD2 covers 7 bases. Germline loops: CDR1 SGHTA, CDR2 FQGNSA. V dropped 4 bases and J dropped 9; count of bases not matched to a gene: 6. The length of the CDR3 is 12 residues. CDR3 DNA sequence: TGTGCCAGCAGCTATAACCGGGAGGCGCAGTACTTC. Translation: CASSYNREAQYF.

The J gene is TRBJ2-5, the V gene TRBV18; the D gene is possibly TRBD1 (5 bases). The germline V and J ends were trimmed by 4 bases and 5 bases, with 11 bases remaining between them. Germline assignment: CDR1 KGHSH and CDR2 LQKENI. The CDR3 runs to 13 residues. CDR3 nucleotides: TGTGCCAGCTCACATGTCTGGGGCGAGACCCAGTACTTC. As protein: CASSHVWGETQYF.

There are a few counts of this clone. The chain employs TRBV4-2 and TRBJ1-1; D might be TRBD1 (5 bases). CDR1 and CDR2 from the germline V gene are LGHNA and YNFKEQ. Trimming shortened V by 2 bases and J by 0 bases, and 13 bases separated the two germline ends. The CDR3 covers 16 residues. The CDR3 sequence: CASSQPETDMNTEAFF. CDR3 nucleotide sequence: TGTGCCAGCAGCCAACCAGAGACAGACATGAACACTGAAGCTTTCTTT.

This clone came up once. V usage is TRBV11-3 and J usage is TRBJ2-5, with 12 bases aligning to TRBD2. Trimming at V came to 1 base and at J to 5 bases, leaving 14 bases not matched to a gene. Germline V CDR1 and CDR2: SGHNT, YENEEA. The CDR3 spans 19 residues. This CDR3 reads CASSLVRLAGGSRQETQYF. The DNA of the CDR3 is TGTGCCAGCAGCTTAGTAAGGCTAGCGGGAGGGAGCCGTCAGGAGACCCAGTACTTC.

J is TRBJ1-3 and V is TRBV7-2, with D hard to call. The CDR3 has 16 amino acids. Trimming left V 1 base short and J 0 bases short, with 10 bases between. CDR1 SGHTA and CDR2 FQGNSA come from the germline V gene. The CDR3 spells CASSLGFAGSGNTIYF. Here the CDR3 DNA reads TGTGCCAGCAGCTTAGGGTTTGCAGGCTCTGGAAACACCATATATTTT.

The rearrangement links TRBV6-2 or TRBV6-3 to TRBJ1-2; 8 bases match TRBD1. The CDR3 totals 18 residues. The V gene end was trimmed by 2 bases and the J gene end by 8 bases; junction bases not matched to a gene: 19. Germline assignment: CDR1 MNHEY and CDR2 SVGEGT. The CDR3 region is CASSYPGQVLGGIEGYTF. CDR3 bases: TGTGCCAGCAGTTACCCGGGACAGGTCCTGGGCGGAATAGAGGGCTACACCTTC.

The rearrangement joins TRBV7-8 to TRBJ1-2; a possible D gene is TRBD1 (5 bases). V gave up 5 bases and J gave up 7 bases, with 17 bases separating them. The CDR3 length is 14 residues. Per the germline V gene, CDR1 is SGHVS and CDR2 is FQNEAQ. The CDR3 region is CASSAFQRGFGYTF. The DNA of the CDR3 is TGTGCCAGCAGCGCCTTTCAAAGGGGCTTTGGCTACACCTTC.

V gene TRBV27 combines with J gene TRBJ2-1; D is unresolved. The CDR3 consists of 11 residues. Germline CDR1 and CDR2: MNHEY and SMNVEV (reference sequence). The V and J ends lost 0 bases and 11 bases respectively, with 5 bases between them. CDR3 amino acids: CASSLSNKQFF. The DNA for the CDR3 is TGTGCCAGCAGTTTATCAAATAAGCAGTTCTTC.